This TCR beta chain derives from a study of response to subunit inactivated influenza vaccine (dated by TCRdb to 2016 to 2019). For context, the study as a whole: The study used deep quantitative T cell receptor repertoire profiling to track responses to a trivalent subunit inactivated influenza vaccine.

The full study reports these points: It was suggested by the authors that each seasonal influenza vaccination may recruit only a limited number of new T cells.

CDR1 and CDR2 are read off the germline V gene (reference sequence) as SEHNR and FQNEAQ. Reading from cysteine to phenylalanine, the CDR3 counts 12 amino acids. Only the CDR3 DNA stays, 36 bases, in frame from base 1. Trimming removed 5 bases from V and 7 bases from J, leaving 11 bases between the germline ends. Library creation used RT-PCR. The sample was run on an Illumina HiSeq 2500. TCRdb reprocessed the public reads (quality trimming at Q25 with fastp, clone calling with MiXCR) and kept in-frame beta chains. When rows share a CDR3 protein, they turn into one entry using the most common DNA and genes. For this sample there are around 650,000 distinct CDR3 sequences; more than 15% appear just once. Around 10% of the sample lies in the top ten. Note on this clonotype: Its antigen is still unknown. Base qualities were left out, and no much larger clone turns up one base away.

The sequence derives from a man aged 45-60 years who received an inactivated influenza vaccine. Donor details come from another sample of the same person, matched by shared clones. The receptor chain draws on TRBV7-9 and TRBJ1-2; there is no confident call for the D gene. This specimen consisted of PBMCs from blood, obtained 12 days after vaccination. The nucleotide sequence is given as TGTGCCAGCAGCCCAACTCTCCGTGGCTACACCTTC. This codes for CASSPTLRGYTF. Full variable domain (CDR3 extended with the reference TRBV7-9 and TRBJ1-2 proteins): DTGVSQNPRHKITKRGQNVTFRCDPISEHNRLYWYRQTLGQGPEFLTYFQNEAQLEKSRLLSDRFSAERPKGSFSTLEIQRTEQGDSAMYLCASSPTLRGYTFGSGTRLTVV.